This record concerns one TCR beta chain sequence. This specimen belongs to a study of blood T cell repertoires in COVID-19. TCRdb's table, derived via immunoSEQ multiplex PCR, lists solely in-frame clones and lacks some. The repertoire holds about 42,000 clones, with roughly nine tenths as singletons. Germline V lookup: CDR1 SGDLS, CDR2 YYNGEE. V was pared by 4 bases and J by 7 bases, with 4 bases of the junction left unmatched. The CDR3 spans 14 residues. Sequences were obtained from peripheral blood. J is TRBJ2-1 and V is TRBV9; TRBD2 matches 11 bases. This TCR derives from a man aged 25 to 40 with active or convalescent COVID-19. CDR3 DNA: TGTGCCAGCAGCTTTAGCGGGGGGGCGAATGAGCAGTTCTTC. Its translation is CASSFSGGANEQFF.